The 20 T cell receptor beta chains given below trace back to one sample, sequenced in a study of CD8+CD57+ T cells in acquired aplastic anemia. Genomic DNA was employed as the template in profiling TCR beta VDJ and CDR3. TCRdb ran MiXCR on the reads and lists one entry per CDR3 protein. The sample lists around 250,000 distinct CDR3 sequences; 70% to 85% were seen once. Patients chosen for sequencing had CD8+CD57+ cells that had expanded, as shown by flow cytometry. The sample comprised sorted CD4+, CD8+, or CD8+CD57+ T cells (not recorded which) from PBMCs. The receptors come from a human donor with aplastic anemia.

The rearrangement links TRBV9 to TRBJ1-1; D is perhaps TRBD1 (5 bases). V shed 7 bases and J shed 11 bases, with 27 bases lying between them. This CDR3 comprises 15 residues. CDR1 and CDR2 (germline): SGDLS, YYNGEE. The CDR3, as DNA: TGTGCCAGCGGAGGAGCTGGGAACAGGCAGTACTTCGCTTTCTTT. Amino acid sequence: CASGGAGNRQYFAFF.

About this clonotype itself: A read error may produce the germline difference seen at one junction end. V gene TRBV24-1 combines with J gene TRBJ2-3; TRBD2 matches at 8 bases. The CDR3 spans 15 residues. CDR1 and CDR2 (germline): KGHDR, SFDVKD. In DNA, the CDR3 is TGTGCCAGCAGCGCCGGGACTAGAGGGATAGGTACGCTGTATTTT. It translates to CASSAGTRGIGTLYF.

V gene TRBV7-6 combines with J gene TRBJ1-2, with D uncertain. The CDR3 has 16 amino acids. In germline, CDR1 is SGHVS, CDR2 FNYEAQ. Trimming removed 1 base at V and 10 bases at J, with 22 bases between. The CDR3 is CASSLVRFNEQFVYTF. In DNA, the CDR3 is TGTGCCAGCAGCTTAGTTAGGTTCAATGAGCAGTTCGTCTACACCTTC.

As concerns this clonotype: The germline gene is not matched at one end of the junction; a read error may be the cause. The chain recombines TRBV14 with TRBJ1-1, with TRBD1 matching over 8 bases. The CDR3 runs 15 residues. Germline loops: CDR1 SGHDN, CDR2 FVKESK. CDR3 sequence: CASSYDLTGEPDAFF. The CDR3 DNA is TGTGCCAGCAGCTACGATCTGACAGGGGAGCCTGACGCTTTCTTT.

Here the CDR3 reads CASRDIGNTEAFF. DNA of the CDR3: TGCGCCAGCAGGGATATAGGGAACACTGAAGCTTTCTTT. The rearrangement joins TRBV5-1 to TRBJ1-1; D ambiguous. Germline V gene sequence: CDR1 SGHRS, CDR2 YFSETQ. The CDR3 has 13 amino acids. V dropped 5 bases and J dropped 1 base, with 9 bases sitting between them.

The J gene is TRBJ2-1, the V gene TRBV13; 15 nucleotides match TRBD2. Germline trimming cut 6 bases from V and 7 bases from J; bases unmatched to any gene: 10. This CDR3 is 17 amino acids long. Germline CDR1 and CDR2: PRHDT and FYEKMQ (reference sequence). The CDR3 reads CASSYPGLAGGGNEQFF. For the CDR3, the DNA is TGTGCCAGCAGTTACCCCGGACTAGCGGGAGGGGGGAATGAGCAGTTCTTC.

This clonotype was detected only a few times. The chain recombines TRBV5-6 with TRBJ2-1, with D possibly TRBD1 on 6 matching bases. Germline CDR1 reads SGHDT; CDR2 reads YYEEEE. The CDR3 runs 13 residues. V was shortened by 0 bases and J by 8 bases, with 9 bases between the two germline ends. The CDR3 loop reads CASSLEGDHEQFF. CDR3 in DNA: TGTGCCAGCAGCTTGGAGGGGGACCATGAGCAGTTCTTC.

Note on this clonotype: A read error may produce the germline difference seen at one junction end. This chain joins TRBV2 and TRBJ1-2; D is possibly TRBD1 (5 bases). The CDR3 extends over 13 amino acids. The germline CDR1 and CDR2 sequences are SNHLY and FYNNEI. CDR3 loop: CASGDGVTGGHYF. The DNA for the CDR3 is TGTGCCAGCGGGGACGGGGTCACAGGTGGCCACTACTTT.

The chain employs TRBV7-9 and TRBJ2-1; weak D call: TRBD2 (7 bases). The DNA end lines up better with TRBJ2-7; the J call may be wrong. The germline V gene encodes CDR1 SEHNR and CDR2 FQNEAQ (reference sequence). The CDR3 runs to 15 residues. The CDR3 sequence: CASSLAGGHAYEQYF. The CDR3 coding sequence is TGTGCCAGCAGCTTAGCCGGGGGGCACGCCTACGAGCAGTACTTC.

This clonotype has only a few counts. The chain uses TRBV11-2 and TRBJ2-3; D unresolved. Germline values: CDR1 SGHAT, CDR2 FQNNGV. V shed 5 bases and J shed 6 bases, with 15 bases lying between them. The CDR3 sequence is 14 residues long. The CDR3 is CASSPADGPDTQYF. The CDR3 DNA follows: TGTGCCAGCAGCCCCGCCGACGGGCCCGATACGCAGTATTTT.

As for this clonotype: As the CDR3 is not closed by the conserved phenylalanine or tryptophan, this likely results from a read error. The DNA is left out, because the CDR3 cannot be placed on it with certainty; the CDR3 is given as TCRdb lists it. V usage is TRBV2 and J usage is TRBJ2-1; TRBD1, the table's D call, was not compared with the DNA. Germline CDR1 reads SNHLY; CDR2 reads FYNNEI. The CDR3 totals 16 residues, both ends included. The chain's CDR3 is CASSDGGVNEQFFGPG.

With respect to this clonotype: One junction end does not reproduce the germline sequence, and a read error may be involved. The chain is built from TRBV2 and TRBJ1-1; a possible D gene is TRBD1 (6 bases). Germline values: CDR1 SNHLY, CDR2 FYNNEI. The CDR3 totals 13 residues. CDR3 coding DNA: TGTGCCAGCAGCGTCGGGGGCTACGCTACGGATTACTTT. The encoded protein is CASSVGGYATDYF.

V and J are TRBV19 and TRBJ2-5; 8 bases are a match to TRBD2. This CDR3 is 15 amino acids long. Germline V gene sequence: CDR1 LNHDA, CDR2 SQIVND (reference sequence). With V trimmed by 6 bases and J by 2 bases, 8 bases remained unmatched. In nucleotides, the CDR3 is TGTGCCAGTAGGGGAATAGCGGGATCACAAGAGACCCAGTACTTC. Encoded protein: CASRGIAGSQETQYF. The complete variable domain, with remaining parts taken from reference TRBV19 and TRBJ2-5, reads DGGITQSPKYLFRKEGQNVTLSCEQNLNHDAMYWYRQDPGQGLRLIYYSQIVNDFQKGDIAEGYSVSREKKESFPLTVTSAQKNPTAFYLCASRGIAGSQETQYFGPGTRLLVL.

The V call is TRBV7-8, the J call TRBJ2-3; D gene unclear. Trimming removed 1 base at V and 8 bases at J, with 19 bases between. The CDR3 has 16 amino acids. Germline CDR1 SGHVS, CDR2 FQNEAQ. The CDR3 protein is CASSLVVFARKGTQYF. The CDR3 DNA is TGTGCCAGCAGCTTAGTAGTTTTCGCTAGGAAAGGTACGCAGTATTTT. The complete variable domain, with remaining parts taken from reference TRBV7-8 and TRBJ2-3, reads GAGVSQSPRYKVAKRGQDVALRCDPISGHVSLFWYQQALGQGPEFLTYFQNEAQLDKSGLPSDRFFAERPEGSVSTLKIQRTQQEDSAVYLCASSLVVFARKGTQYFGPGTRLTVL.

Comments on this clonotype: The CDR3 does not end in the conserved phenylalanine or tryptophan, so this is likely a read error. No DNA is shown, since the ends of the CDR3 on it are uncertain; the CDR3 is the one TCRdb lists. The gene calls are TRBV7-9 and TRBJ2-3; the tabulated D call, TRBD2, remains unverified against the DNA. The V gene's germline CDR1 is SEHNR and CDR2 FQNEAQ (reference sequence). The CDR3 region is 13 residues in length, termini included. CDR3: CASSLAKRGYHYE.

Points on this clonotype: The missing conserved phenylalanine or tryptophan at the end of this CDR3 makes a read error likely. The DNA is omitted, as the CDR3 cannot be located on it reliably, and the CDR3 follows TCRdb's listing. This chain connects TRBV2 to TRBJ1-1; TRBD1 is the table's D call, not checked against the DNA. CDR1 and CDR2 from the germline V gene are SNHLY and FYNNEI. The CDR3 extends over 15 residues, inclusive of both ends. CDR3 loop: CASGGGGTETTEACL.

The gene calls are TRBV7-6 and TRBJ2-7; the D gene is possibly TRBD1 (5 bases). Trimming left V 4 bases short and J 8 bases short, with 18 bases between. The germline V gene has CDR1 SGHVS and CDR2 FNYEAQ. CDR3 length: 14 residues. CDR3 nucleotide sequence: TGTGCCAGCAGCTACGCATTAGGGGATGCCCAGCAGTACGTC. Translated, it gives CASSYALGDAQQYV.

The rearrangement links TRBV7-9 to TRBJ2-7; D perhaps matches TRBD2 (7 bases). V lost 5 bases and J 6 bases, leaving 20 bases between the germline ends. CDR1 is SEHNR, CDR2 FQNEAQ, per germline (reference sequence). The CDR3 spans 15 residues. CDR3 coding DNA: TGTGCCAGCAGCCCTAGGGGGGGGGGGTGGCTCGAGCAGTACTTC. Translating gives CASSPRGGGWLEQYF. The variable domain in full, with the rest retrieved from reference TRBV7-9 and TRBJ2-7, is DTGVSQNPRHKITKRGQNVTFRCDPISEHNRLYWYRQTLGQGPEFLTYFQNEAQLEKSRLLSDRFSAERPKGSFSTLEIQRTEQGDSAMYLCASSPRGGGWLEQYFGPGTRLTVT.

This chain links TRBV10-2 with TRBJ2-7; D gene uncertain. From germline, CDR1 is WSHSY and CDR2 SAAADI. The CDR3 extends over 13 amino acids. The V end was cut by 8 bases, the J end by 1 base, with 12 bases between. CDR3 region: CASARFESYEQYF. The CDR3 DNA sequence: TGCGCCAGCGCGCGGTTTGAGTCCTACGAGCAGTACTTC.

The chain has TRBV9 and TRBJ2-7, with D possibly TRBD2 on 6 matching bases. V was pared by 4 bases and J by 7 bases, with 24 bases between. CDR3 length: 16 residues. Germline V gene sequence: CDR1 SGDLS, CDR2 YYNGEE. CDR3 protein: CASSTTGDGILAEQYV. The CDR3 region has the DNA TGTGCCAGCAGCACCACGGGAGACGGGATCCTGGCTGAGCAGTACGTC.